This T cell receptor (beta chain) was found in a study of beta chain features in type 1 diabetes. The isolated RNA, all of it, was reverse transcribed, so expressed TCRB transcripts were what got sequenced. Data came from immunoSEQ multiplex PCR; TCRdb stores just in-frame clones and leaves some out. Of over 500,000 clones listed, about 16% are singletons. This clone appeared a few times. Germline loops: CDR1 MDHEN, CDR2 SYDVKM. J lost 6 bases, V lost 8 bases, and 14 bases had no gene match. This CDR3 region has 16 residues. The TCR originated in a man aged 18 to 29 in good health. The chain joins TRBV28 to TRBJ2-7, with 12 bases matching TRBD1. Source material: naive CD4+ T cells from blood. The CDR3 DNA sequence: TGTGCCAGCCAACACCGGGACAGGGGGCGATATGGCGAGCAGTACTTC. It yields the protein CASQHRDRGRYGEQYF.